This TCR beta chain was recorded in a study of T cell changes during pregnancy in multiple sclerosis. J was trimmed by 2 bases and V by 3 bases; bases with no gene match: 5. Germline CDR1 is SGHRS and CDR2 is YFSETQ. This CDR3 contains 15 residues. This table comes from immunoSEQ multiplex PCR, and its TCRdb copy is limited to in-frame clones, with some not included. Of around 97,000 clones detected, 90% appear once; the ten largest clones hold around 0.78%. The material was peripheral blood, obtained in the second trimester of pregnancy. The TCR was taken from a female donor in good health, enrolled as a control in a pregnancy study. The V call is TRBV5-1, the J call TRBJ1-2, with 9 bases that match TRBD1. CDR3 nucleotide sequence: TGCGCCAGCAGCTCGGGTGGGACAGGGAACTATGGCTACACCTTC. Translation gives CASSSGGTGNYGYTF. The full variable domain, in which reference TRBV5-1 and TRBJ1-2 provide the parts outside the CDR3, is KAGVTQTPRYLIKTRGQQVTLSCSPISGHRSVSWYQQTPGQGLQFLFEYFSETQRNKGNFPGRFSGRQFSNSRSEMNVSTLELGDSALYLCASSSGGTGNYGYTFGSGTRLTVV.